The rows below give T cell receptor beta chains drawn from one sample of a study of human T cells and chemical hapten exposure. In TCRdb, the RACE reads were re-called with MiXCR into one record per CDR3 protein. The sample has about 120,000 distinct CDR3 sequences, about 13% seen once. The sequenced sample was whole blood, obtained in connection with sensitization to the hapten diphenylcyclopropenone (DPC). These receptors all stem from a woman aged 18 to 35 with alopecia areata. Some clones in this sample may be carry-over from other donors' samples. CDR3s include the opening cysteine and the closing phenylalanine or tryptophan. A D gene is named only where the DNA matches it firmly. Not every row has a clone size; where given, it reads once, few, many or a size class.

>many|TRBJ2-3|TRBV2|TRBD1
CASIQGARTDTQYF
TGTGCCAGCATCCAGGGGGCTAGAACAGATACGCAGTATTTT
>.|TRBJ2-7|TRBV2|.
CASRAFSYEQYF
TGTGCCAGCAGGGCTTTCTCCTACGAGCAGTACTTC
>few|TRBJ1-1|TRBV11-2|TRBD1
CASSLSEQGRRPLEAFF
TGTGCCAGCAGCTTGAGCGAACAGGGGCGCAGGCCCCTTGAAGCTTTCTTT
>many|TRBJ1-1|TRBV7-2|.
CASSLIPGSSTEAFF
TGTGCCAGCAGCTTAATCCCGGGATCGAGCACTGAAGCTTTCTTT
>.|TRBJ1-6|TRBV20-1|.
CSARGDGSPLHF
TGCAGTGCTAGAGGGGATGGGTCACCCCTCCACTTT
>.|TRBJ1-6|TRBV27|.
CASRDDRINSPLHF
TGTGCCAGCAGGGACGACAGGATTAATTCACCCCTCCACTTT
>.|TRBJ1-6|TRBV5-1|TRBD1
CASKIWTGAGNSPLHF
TGCGCCAGCAAGATCTGGACAGGGGCGGGAAATTCACCCCTCCACTTT
>few|TRBJ1-6|TRBV6-5|TRBD1
CASSDRGSNSPLHF
TGTGCCAGCAGTGACAGGGGCTCTAATTCACCCCTCCACTTT
>few|TRBJ2-3|TRBV4-2|TRBD2
CASSQDRAGGPHDTQYF
TGTGCCAGCAGCCAAGATCGAGCGGGGGGGCCGCACGATACGCAGTATTTT
>.|TRBJ1-4|TRBV5-1|TRBD1
CASSKDRTQEKLFF
TGCGCCAGCAGCAAGGACAGGACCCAAGAAAAACTGTTTTTT
>few|TRBJ2-3|TRBV27|.
CASSFLQGGDTQYF
TGTGCCAGCAGTTTTTTACAGGGAGGAGATACGCAGTATTTT
>.|TRBJ1-1|TRBV30|.
CAWSVGGNTEAFF
TGTGCCTGGAGTGTAGGGGGGAACACTGAAGCTTTCTTT
>.|TRBJ1-3|TRBV29-1|.
CSVVEISGNTIYF
TGCAGCGTTGTGGAGATCTCTGGAAACACCATATATTTT
>.|TRBJ1-5|TRBV7-2|.
CASSLGDLGQPQHF
TGTGCCAGCAGCTTAGGGGACCTAGGTCAGCCCCAGCATTTT
>.|TRBJ2-6|TRBV6-2/TRBV6-3|.
CASSYRGVGMAGANVLTF
TGTGCCAGCAGTTACAGAGGGGTTGGAATGGCTGGGGCCAACGTCCTGACTTTC
>few|TRBJ2-6|TRBV12-3/TRBV12-4|TRBD2
CASSLLSGTGANVLTF
TGTGCCAGCAGTTTATTAAGCGGGACTGGGGCCAACGTCCTGACTTTC
>many|TRBJ2-3|TRBV7-6|TRBD2
CASRPTSGVTDTQYF
TGTGCCAGCAGACCCACTAGCGGGGTAACAGATACGCAGTATTTT
>few|TRBJ1-5|TRBV20-1|TRBD1
CSATGQFINQPQHF
TGCAGTGCCACGGGACAGTTCATTAATCAGCCCCAGCATTTT
>.|TRBJ2-2|TRBV9|TRBD1
CASSVSGGASNTGELFF
TGTGCCAGCAGCGTATCAGGGGGCGCATCGAACACCGGGGAGCTGTTTTTT
>.|TRBJ2-2|TRBV7-8|.
CASSLTTPNTGELFF
TGTGCCAGCAGCTTAACGACCCCCAACACCGGGGAGCTGTTTTTT
>.|TRBJ1-5|TRBV20-1|.
CSARDRGPNQPQHF
TGCAGTGCTAGAGACCGGGGCCCCAATCAGCCCCAGCATTTT
>.|TRBJ2-3|TRBV7-9|.
CASSGSWGGTDTQYF
TGTGCCAGCAGCGGGAGCTGGGGAGGAACAGATACGCAGTATTTT
>few|TRBJ2-7|TRBV10-3|.
CAISEGGTYEQYF
TGTGCCATCAGTGAAGGAGGGACCTACGAGCAGTACTTC
>few|TRBJ2-7|TRBV28|TRBD1
CASSSTGASYEQYF
TGTGCCAGCAGTTCGACAGGGGCCAGTTACGAGCAGTACTTC
>.|TRBJ1-5|TRBV2|.
CASSAERASNQPQHF
TGTGCCAGCAGTGCGGAAAGGGCTAGCAATCAGCCCCAGCATTTT
>.|TRBJ2-1|TRBV18|TRBD2
CASSPPQGSGGGNEQFF
TGTGCCAGCTCACCCCCTCAAGGTAGCGGGGGGGGGAATGAGCAGTTCTTC
>many|TRBJ2-5|TRBV12-3/TRBV12-4|.
CASRRAPGETQYF
TGTGCCAGCAGAAGGGCCCCCGGAGAGACCCAGTACTTC
>.|TRBJ2-2|TRBV24-1|.
CATSDSGKPTNTGELFF
TGTGCCACCAGTGATTCGGGAAAGCCCACGAACACCGGGGAGCTGTTTTTT
>many|TRBJ1-2|TRBV20-1|.
CSAGQDYGYTF
TGCAGTGCCGGGCAAGACTATGGCTACACCTTC
>.|TRBJ1-2|TRBV25-1|TRBD1
CASKSSGTGGSIFYGYTF
TGTGCCAGCAAGTCTTCCGGGACAGGGGGATCGATTTTCTATGGCTACACCTTC
>few|TRBJ2-5|TRBV3-1|TRBD2
CASSQGGTSGTQYF
TGTGCCAGCAGCCAAGGAGGGACTAGTGGGACCCAGTACTTC